The sequence of this T cell receptor beta chain was determined in a study of vaccination effects on CD4 cells after COVID-19. Trimming shortened V by 3 bases and J by 6 bases, and 11 bases separated the two germline ends. CDR3 length: 13 amino acids. Germline V gives CDR1 MDHEN, CDR2 SYDVKM. Points on this clone: Its specificity is unknown.

In the ViraFEST assay, antigen-specific CD4+ clonotypes were identified by expansion after peptide-pool stimulation. Cells that had been cultured for roughly ten days were the source of isolated CD4+ T cells. Negative nucleocapsid antibody tests before and after vaccination confirmed no previous SARS-CoV-2 infection. Libraries were prepared by immunoSEQ multiplex PCR; TCRdb keeps only in-frame clonotypes and omits some of them. The table lists about 71,000 clones, 75% to 85% of them singletons. The chain recombines TRBV28 with TRBJ1-2; D not certain. The receptor was derived from a human donor who received a COVID-19 vaccine. The material was CD4+ T cells from PBMCs cultured with SARS-CoV-2 spike peptides, obtained before COVID-19 vaccination. This CDR3 is CASSLRQHDGYTF. The CDR3 DNA reads as TGTGCCAGCAGTTTGCGGCAACATGATGGCTACACCTTC.